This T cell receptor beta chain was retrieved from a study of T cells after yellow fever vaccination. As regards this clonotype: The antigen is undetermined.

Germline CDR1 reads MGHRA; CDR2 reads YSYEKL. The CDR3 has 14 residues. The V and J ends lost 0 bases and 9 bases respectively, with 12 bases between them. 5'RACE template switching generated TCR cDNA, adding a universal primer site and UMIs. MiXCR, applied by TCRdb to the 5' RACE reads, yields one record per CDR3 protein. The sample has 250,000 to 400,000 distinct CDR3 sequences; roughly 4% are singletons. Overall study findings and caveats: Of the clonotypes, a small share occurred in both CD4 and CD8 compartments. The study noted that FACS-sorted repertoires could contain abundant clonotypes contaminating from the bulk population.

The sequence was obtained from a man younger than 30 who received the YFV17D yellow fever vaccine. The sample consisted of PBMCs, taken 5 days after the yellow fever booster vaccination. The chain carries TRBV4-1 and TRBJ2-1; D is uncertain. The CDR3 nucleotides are TGCGCCAGCAGCCAAGATGGTAAATCCCCTGAGCAGTTCTTC. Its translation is CASSQDGKSPEQFF.